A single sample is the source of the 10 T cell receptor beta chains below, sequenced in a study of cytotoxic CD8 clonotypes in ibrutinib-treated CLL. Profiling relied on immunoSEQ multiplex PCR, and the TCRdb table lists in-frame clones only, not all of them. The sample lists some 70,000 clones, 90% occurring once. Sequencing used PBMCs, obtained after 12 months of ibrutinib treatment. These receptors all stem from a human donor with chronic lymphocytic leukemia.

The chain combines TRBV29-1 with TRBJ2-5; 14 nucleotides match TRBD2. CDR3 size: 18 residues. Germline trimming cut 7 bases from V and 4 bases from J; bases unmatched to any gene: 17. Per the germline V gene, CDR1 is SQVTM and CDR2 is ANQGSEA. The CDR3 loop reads CSAHLLGTSGSKAETQYF. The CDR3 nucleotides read TGCAGCGCTCACCTACTTGGGACTAGCGGGAGTAAGGCAGAGACCCAGTACTTC.

The CDR3 bases are TGTGCCAGCAGCCAAGAGACCCAGTACTTC. This gives the protein CASSQETQYF. This chain connects TRBV7-6 to TRBJ2-5; D gene unclear. The CDR3 covers 10 residues. Germline V gene data show CDR1 as SGHVS and CDR2 as FNYEAQ. V shed 5 bases and J shed 2 bases, with 0 bases lying between them.

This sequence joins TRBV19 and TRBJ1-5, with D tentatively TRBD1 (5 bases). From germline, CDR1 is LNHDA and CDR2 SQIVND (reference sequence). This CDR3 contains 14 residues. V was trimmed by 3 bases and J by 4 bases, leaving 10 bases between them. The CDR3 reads CASSIDAGNQPQHF. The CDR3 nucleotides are TGTGCCAGTAGTATCGATGCAGGGAATCAGCCCCAGCATTTT.

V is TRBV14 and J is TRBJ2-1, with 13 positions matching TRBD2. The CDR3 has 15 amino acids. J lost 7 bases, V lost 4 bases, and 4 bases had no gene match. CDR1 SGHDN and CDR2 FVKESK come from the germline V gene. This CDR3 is CASSRTSGSGNEQFF. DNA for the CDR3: TGTGCCAGCAGCCGGACTAGCGGGAGTGGGAATGAGCAGTTCTTC. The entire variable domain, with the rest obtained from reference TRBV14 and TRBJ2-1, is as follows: EAGVTQFPSHSVIEKGQTVTLRCDPISGHDNLYWYRRVMGKEIKFLLHFVKESKQDESGMPNNRFLAERTGGTYSTLKVQPAELEDSGVYFCASSRTSGSGNEQFFGPGTRLTVL.

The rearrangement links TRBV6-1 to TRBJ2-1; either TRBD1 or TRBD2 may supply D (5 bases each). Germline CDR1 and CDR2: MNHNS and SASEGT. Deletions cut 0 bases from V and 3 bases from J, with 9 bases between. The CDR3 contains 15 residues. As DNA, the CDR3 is TGTGCCAGCAGTGAAGCGGGACGAGACTACAATGAGCAGTTCTTC. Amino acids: CASSEAGRDYNEQFF.

This chain's CDR3 is CAISGTSRSSYNEQFF. Written as DNA, the CDR3 is TGTGCCATCAGTGGAACCTCACGTTCCTCCTACAATGAGCAGTTCTTC. The chain is built from TRBV10-3 and TRBJ2-1; D not resolved. The CDR3 totals 16 residues. Germline V gives CDR1 ENHRY, CDR2 SYGVKD. Trimming left V 4 bases short and J 0 bases short, with 13 bases between.

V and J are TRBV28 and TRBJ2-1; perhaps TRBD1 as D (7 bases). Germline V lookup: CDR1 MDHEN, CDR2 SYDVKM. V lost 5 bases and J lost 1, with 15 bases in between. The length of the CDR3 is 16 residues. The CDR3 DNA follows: TGTGCCAGCAGTCTACAGGGGAGGCAATCCTACAATGAGCAGTTCTTC. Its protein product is CASSLQGRQSYNEQFF.

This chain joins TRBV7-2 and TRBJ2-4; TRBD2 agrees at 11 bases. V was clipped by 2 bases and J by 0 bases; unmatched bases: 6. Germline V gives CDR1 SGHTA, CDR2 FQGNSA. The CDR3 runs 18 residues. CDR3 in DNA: TGTGCCAGCAGCTTAAGACTAGCGGGATGGGTAGCCAAAAACATTCAGTACTTC. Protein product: CASSLRLAGWVAKNIQYF.

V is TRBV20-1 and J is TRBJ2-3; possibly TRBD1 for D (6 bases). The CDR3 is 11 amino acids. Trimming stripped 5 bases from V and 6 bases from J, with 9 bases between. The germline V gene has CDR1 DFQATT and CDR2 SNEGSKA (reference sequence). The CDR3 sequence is CSALGADTQYF. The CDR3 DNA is TGCAGTGCTCTGGGGGCGGATACGCAGTATTTT.

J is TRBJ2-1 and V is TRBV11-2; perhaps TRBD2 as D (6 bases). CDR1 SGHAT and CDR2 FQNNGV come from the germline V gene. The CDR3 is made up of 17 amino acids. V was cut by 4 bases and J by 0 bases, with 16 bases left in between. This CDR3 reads CASSSTGVASSYNEQFF. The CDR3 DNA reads TGTGCCAGCAGCTCGACGGGGGTCGCCAGCTCCTACAATGAGCAGTTCTTC.